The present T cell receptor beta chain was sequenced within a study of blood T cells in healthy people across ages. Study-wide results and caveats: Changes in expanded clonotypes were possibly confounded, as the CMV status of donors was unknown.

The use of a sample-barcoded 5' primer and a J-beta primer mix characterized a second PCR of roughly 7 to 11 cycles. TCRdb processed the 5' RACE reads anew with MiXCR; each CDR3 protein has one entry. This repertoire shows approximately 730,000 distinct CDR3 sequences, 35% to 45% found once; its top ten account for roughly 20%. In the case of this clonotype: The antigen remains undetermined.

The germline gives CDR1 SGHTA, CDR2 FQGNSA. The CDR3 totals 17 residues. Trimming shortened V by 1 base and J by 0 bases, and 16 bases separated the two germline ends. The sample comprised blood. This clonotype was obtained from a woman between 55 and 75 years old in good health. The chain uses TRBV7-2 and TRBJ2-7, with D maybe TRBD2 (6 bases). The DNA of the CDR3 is TGTGCCAGCAGCTTAGGAGCGCCGGGACTTCTCTCCTACGAGCAGTACTTC. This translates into CASSLGAPGLLSYEQYF.